Listed below are T cell receptor beta chains from one sample, sequenced in a study of shared clonotypes between healthy human individuals. The table came from immunoSEQ multiplex PCR; TCRdb's copy has only in-frame clones and leaves some out. The table lists approximately 2,000,000 clones, 85% to 95% of them singletons. The sample comprised naive CD8+ T cells from PBMCs. These receptors were obtained from a man between 18 and 29 years old in good health. Some clones in this sample may be carry-over from other donors' samples. Each CDR3 is given with its conserved first and last residue. The D gene is left open where the match is weak. The size entry is marked missing in some rows and otherwise reads once, few, many or a size class.

v_gene: TRBV7-9; d_gene: .; j_gene: TRBJ1-2; abundance: .; CDR3aa: CANQERDNYGYTF; CDR3nt: TGTGCCAACCAAGAGAGGGACAACTATGGCTACACCTTC
v_gene: TRBV4-1; d_gene: .; j_gene: TRBJ1-1; abundance: .; CDR3aa: CASRSPELRPGGDTEAFF; CDR3nt: TGCGCCAGCAGATCACCGGAATTAAGGCCGGGGGGGGACACTGAAGCTTTCTTT
v_gene: TRBV7-9; d_gene: .; j_gene: TRBJ2-1; abundance: .; CDR3aa: CASSSPSNEQFF; CDR3nt: TGTGCCAGCAGCTCACCTAGCAATGAGCAGTTCTTC
v_gene: TRBV7-3; d_gene: .; j_gene: TRBJ2-2; abundance: .; CDR3aa: CASSFILASSDAGELFF; CDR3nt: TGTGCCAGCAGCTTTATCCTTGCCTCTAGCGATGCCGGGGAGCTGTTTTTT
v_gene: TRBV30; d_gene: .; j_gene: TRBJ2-3; abundance: .; CDR3aa: CAWSAEGVFTDTQYF; CDR3nt: TGTGCCTGGAGTGCCGAGGGGGTTTTCACAGATACGCAGTATTTT
v_gene: TRBV30; d_gene: TRBD1; j_gene: TRBJ1-4; abundance: .; CDR3aa: CAWGQSLTGVNEKLFF; CDR3nt: TGTGCCTGGGGCCAGAGTTTGACAGGGGTTAATGAAAAACTGTTTTTT
v_gene: TRBV29-1; d_gene: TRBD2; j_gene: TRBJ2-7; abundance: .; CDR3aa: CSVRLAGLYEQYF; CDR3nt: TGCAGCGTTCGACTAGCGGGTCTTTACGAGCAGTACTTC
v_gene: TRBV6-5; d_gene: .; j_gene: TRBJ2-7; abundance: .; CDR3aa: CASSYNGEMAYEQYF; CDR3nt: TGTGCCAGCAGTTATAATGGAGAAATGGCCTACGAGCAGTACTTC
v_gene: TRBV5-1; d_gene: TRBD1; j_gene: TRBJ2-7; abundance: .; CDR3aa: CASTQTGAGEQYF; CDR3nt: TGCGCCAGCACACAGACAGGGGCGGGCGAGCAGTACTTC
v_gene: TRBV7-9; d_gene: .; j_gene: TRBJ2-7; abundance: once; CDR3aa: CASRELNWEQYF; CDR3nt: TGTGCCAGCCGGGAGCTCAACTGGGAGCAGTACTTC
v_gene: TRBV15; d_gene: .; j_gene: TRBJ2-7; abundance: .; CDR3aa: CATSRGGETFEQYF; CDR3nt: TGTGCCACCAGCAGAGGAGGGGAAACCTTCGAGCAGTACTTC
v_gene: TRBV9; d_gene: .; j_gene: TRBJ1-1; abundance: .; CDR3aa: CASSVGGLGANTEAFF; CDR3nt: TGTGCCAGCAGCGTAGGCGGTTTGGGGGCGAACACTGAAGCTTTCTTT
v_gene: TRBV4-3; d_gene: .; j_gene: TRBJ1-2; abundance: .; CDR3aa: CASSQEGSQNYGYTF; CDR3nt: TGCGCCAGCAGCCAAGAAGGCAGCCAGAACTATGGCTACACCTTC
v_gene: TRBV5-4; d_gene: TRBD1; j_gene: TRBJ2-3; abundance: .; CDR3aa: CASSLGAGRGQGILDTQYF; CDR3nt: TGTGCCAGCAGCTTGGGGGCCGGGCGGGGACAGGGAATTTTAGATACGCAGTATTTT
v_gene: TRBV28; d_gene: .; j_gene: TRBJ1-1; abundance: .; CDR3aa: CASSFFRGNTEAFF; CDR3nt: TGTGCCAGCAGTTTCTTTCGTGGGAACACTGAAGCTTTCTTT
v_gene: TRBV29-1; d_gene: TRBD2; j_gene: TRBJ2-7; abundance: .; CDR3aa: CSGTLGGSSYEQYF; CDR3nt: TGCAGCGGCACTTTGGGGGGGAGCTCCTACGAGCAGTACTTC
v_gene: TRBV5-8; d_gene: .; j_gene: TRBJ2-7; abundance: .; CDR3aa: CASSLGGQETYEQYF; CDR3nt: TGTGCCAGCAGTCTTGGGGGGCAGGAAACCTACGAGCAGTACTTC
v_gene: TRBV19; d_gene: TRBD2; j_gene: TRBJ2-1; abundance: .; CDR3aa: CASSSRLAAYNEQFF; CDR3nt: TGTGCCAGTAGTAGCCGACTAGCGGCCTACAATGAGCAGTTCTTC
v_gene: TRBV2; d_gene: .; j_gene: TRBJ1-1; abundance: .; CDR3aa: CASSEALAGSLTEAFF; CDR3nt: TGTGCCAGCAGTGAAGCGTTGGCAGGGTCCTTAACTGAAGCTTTCTTT
v_gene: TRBV11-3; d_gene: .; j_gene: TRBJ2-1; abundance: .; CDR3aa: CASSLQGKSSYNEQFF; CDR3nt: TGTGCCAGCAGTCTCCAAGGGAAGAGCTCCTACAATGAGCAGTTCTTC
v_gene: TRBV27; d_gene: .; j_gene: TRBJ1-5; abundance: .; CDR3aa: CASRVGGSNQPQHF; CDR3nt: TGTGCCAGCAGGGTGGGAGGCAGCAATCAGCCCCAGCATTTT
v_gene: TRBV15; d_gene: .; j_gene: TRBJ2-5; abundance: once; CDR3aa: CATSSSPRETQYF; CDR3nt: TGTGCCACCAGCAGCTCCCCCAGGGAGACCCAGTACTTC
v_gene: TRBV11-2; d_gene: TRBD2; j_gene: TRBJ2-7; abundance: .; CDR3aa: CASSLAGGPLLYF; CDR3nt: TGTGCCAGCAGCTTAGCGGGAGGGCCGTTGTTGTACTTC
v_gene: TRBV7-3; d_gene: .; j_gene: TRBJ2-5; abundance: .; CDR3aa: CASSLTPGPAGETQYF; CDR3nt: TGTGCCAGCAGCTTAACGCCGGGACCCGCCGGAGAGACCCAGTACTTC
v_gene: TRBV7-9; d_gene: TRBD2; j_gene: TRBJ2-7; abundance: .; CDR3aa: CASSHRAGGVYEQYF; CDR3nt: TGTGCCAGCAGCCATAGGGCGGGAGGGGTCTACGAGCAGTACTTC
v_gene: TRBV9; d_gene: .; j_gene: TRBJ2-3; abundance: once; CDR3aa: CASSVGQSTDTQYF; CDR3nt: TGTGCCAGCAGCGTAGGACAGAGCACAGATACGCAGTATTTT
v_gene: TRBV7-6; d_gene: .; j_gene: TRBJ1-5; abundance: once; CDR3aa: CASSLAGGFQPQHF; CDR3nt: TGTGCCAGCAGCTTAGCAGGGGGTTTTCAGCCCCAGCATTTT
v_gene: TRBV12-5; d_gene: .; j_gene: TRBJ2-7; abundance: .; CDR3aa: CASGLVLSGERIPAYYEQYF; CDR3nt: TGTGCTAGTGGTTTGGTATTATCGGGAGAGAGGATTCCGGCCTACTACGAGCAGTACTTC
v_gene: TRBV30; d_gene: .; j_gene: TRBJ1-6; abundance: .; CDR3aa: CAWAWGPSNSPLHF; CDR3nt: TGTGCCTGGGCATGGGGACCGAGTAATTCACCCCTCCACTTT
v_gene: TRBV4-3; d_gene: TRBD1; j_gene: TRBJ1-1; abundance: .; CDR3aa: CASSSYRGLTEAFF; CDR3nt: TGCGCCAGCAGCTCTTACAGGGGGCTCACTGAAGCTTTCTTT
v_gene: TRBV19; d_gene: .; j_gene: TRBJ2-4; abundance: .; CDR3aa: CASSIPPGIKAKNIQYF; CDR3nt: TGTGCCAGTAGTATCCCTCCGGGCATTAAAGCCAAAAACATTCAGTACTTC
v_gene: TRBV9; d_gene: TRBD2; j_gene: TRBJ2-3; abundance: .; CDR3aa: CASGLAGVTDTQYF; CDR3nt: TGTGCCAGCGGGCTAGCGGGAGTTACAGATACGCAGTATTTT
v_gene: TRBV27; d_gene: .; j_gene: TRBJ1-2; abundance: .; CDR3aa: CASSLSGQHWAF; CDR3nt: TGTGCCAGCAGTTTATCGGGACAACATTGGGCCTTC
v_gene: TRBV19; d_gene: TRBD1; j_gene: TRBJ1-5; abundance: .; CDR3aa: CASSMSVFPWTGADNQPQHF; CDR3nt: TGTGCCAGTAGTATGTCCGTCTTTCCATGGACAGGGGCAGACAATCAGCCCCAGCATTTT
v_gene: TRBV6-5; d_gene: .; j_gene: TRBJ1-2; abundance: .; CDR3aa: CASGTPNYGYTF; CDR3nt: TGTGCCAGTGGGACACCGAACTATGGCTACACCTTC
v_gene: TRBV28; d_gene: TRBD2; j_gene: TRBJ2-7; abundance: .; CDR3aa: CASSFFTSGQAPYEQYF; CDR3nt: TGTGCCAGCAGTTTTTTCACTAGCGGACAAGCCCCCTACGAGCAGTACTTC
v_gene: TRBV28; d_gene: .; j_gene: TRBJ2-3; abundance: .; CDR3aa: CASSFEASTDTQYF; CDR3nt: TGTGCCAGCAGTTTTGAAGCCAGCACAGATACGCAGTATTTT
v_gene: TRBV19; d_gene: .; j_gene: TRBJ1-1; abundance: .; CDR3aa: CASSPRQVPGNTEAFF; CDR3nt: TGTGCCAGTAGTCCCCGACAGGTTCCCGGGAACACTGAAGCTTTCTTT
v_gene: TRBV6-5; d_gene: .; j_gene: TRBJ1-1; abundance: .; CDR3aa: CASSYSLGSEAFF; CDR3nt: TGTGCCAGCAGTTACTCGTTGGGCAGTGAAGCTTTCTTT
v_gene: TRBV5-8; d_gene: .; j_gene: TRBJ1-2; abundance: .; CDR3aa: CASSLGSGLGYTF; CDR3nt: TGTGCCAGCAGCTTGGGGTCGGGGCTCGGCTACACCTTC
v_gene: TRBV15; d_gene: .; j_gene: TRBJ2-7; abundance: .; CDR3aa: CATSRDRGLEASYEQYF; CDR3nt: TGTGCCACCAGCAGAGATCGGGGGCTCGAGGCATCCTACGAGCAGTACTTC
v_gene: TRBV4-3; d_gene: .; j_gene: TRBJ1-2; abundance: once; CDR3aa: CASSQRESRANYGYTF; CDR3nt: TGCGCCAGCAGCCAACGGGAGTCCAGGGCGAACTATGGCTACACCTTC
v_gene: TRBV5-1; d_gene: .; j_gene: TRBJ2-5; abundance: .; CDR3aa: CASNPTKYGERETQYF; CDR3nt: TGCGCCAGCAACCCCACAAAATACGGGGAAAGAGAGACCCAGTACTTC
v_gene: TRBV5-4; d_gene: TRBD2; j_gene: TRBJ2-1; abundance: .; CDR3aa: CASTKKRELYNEQFF; CDR3nt: TGTGCCAGCACCAAGAAGCGGGAGCTCTACAATGAGCAGTTCTTC
v_gene: TRBV13; d_gene: TRBD2; j_gene: TRBJ2-1; abundance: .; CDR3aa: CASSLGGTSGESYNEQFF; CDR3nt: TGTGCCAGCAGCTTGGGCGGAACTAGCGGCGAATCCTACAATGAGCAGTTCTTC
v_gene: TRBV28; d_gene: TRBD1; j_gene: TRBJ1-1; abundance: .; CDR3aa: CASRTQGALGTEAFF; CDR3nt: TGTGCCAGCAGGACACAGGGGGCGCTCGGTACTGAAGCTTTCTTT
v_gene: TRBV9; d_gene: .; j_gene: TRBJ1-2; abundance: .; CDR3aa: CASSVVSGPTNYGYTF; CDR3nt: TGTGCCAGCAGCGTAGTTTCGGGACCTACTAACTATGGCTACACCTTC
v_gene: TRBV9; d_gene: TRBD1; j_gene: TRBJ2-1; abundance: .; CDR3aa: CASSARATGTDIYNEQFF; CDR3nt: TGTGCCAGCAGCGCCCGGGCCACCGGGACAGACATTTACAATGAGCAGTTCTTC
v_gene: TRBV2; d_gene: .; j_gene: TRBJ2-3; abundance: once; CDR3aa: CASTGTPSRTDTQYF; CDR3nt: TGTGCCAGTACCGGGACACCTAGTCGCACAGATACGCAGTATTTT
v_gene: TRBV2; d_gene: .; j_gene: TRBJ2-7; abundance: .; CDR3aa: CASSEAQYEQYF; CDR3nt: TGTGCCAGCAGTGAAGCGCAATACGAGCAGTACTTC
v_gene: TRBV9; d_gene: .; j_gene: TRBJ1-1; abundance: .; CDR3aa: CASSPGGNTEAFF; CDR3nt: TGTGCCAGCAGCCCCGGAGGGAACACTGAAGCTTTCTTT
v_gene: TRBV19; d_gene: .; j_gene: TRBJ1-5; abundance: once; CDR3aa: CASNWREVNNQPQHF; CDR3nt: TGTGCCAGTAATTGGAGGGAAGTTAACAATCAGCCCCAGCATTTT
v_gene: TRBV27; d_gene: TRBD2; j_gene: TRBJ2-7; abundance: .; CDR3aa: CASSLAGGYEQYF; CDR3nt: TGTGCCAGCAGCCTAGCGGGAGGGTACGAGCAGTACTTC
v_gene: TRBV28; d_gene: .; j_gene: TRBJ2-3; abundance: .; CDR3aa: CASSLPRLPDTQYF; CDR3nt: TGTGCCAGCAGTTTACCTCGATTGCCAGATACGCAGTATTTT
v_gene: TRBV5-4; d_gene: .; j_gene: TRBJ2-7; abundance: .; CDR3aa: CASSFLNSPYEQYF; CDR3nt: TGTGCCAGCAGCTTCTTGAACAGCCCCTACGAGCAGTACTTC